Presented here are 7 T cell receptor beta chains from one specimen sequenced in a study of cytomegalovirus exposure and HLA in healthy donors. Researchers ran the PCR with 60 Vbeta and 13 Jbeta primers. TCRdb keeps only in-frame clones here, not all; method: immunoSEQ multiplex PCR. The sample carries 150,000 or so clones, about 80% recorded once. Sequenced input: PBMCs. These receptors were collected from a man between 50 and 59 years old in good health and CMV-seropositive.

This clone occurred a few times. This chain connects TRBV28 to TRBJ1-1; maybe TRBD1 (5 bases). The CDR3 has 17 amino acids. Trimming removed 8 bases from V and 0 bases from J, with 22 bases in between. Germline V lookup: CDR1 MDHEN, CDR2 SYDVKM. The CDR3 loop reads CASGSGQFFNVNTEAFF. For the CDR3, the DNA is TGTGCCAGCGGTTCAGGGCAATTTTTCAACGTGAACACTGAAGCTTTCTTT.

This rearrangement joins TRBV29-1 to TRBJ1-3; D is unresolved. Per germline, CDR1 SQVTM and CDR2 ANQGSEA. V was clipped by 0 bases and J by 4 bases, with 19 bases between them. This CDR3 has 17 residues. The CDR3 protein is CSVEDEPVGEFGNTIYF. DNA for the CDR3: TGCAGCGTTGAAGATGAGCCAGTCGGGGAGTTCGGAAACACCATATATTTT.

This clone was picked up one time. The chain combines TRBV4-2 with TRBJ2-3; 12 bases are shared with TRBD2. There are 17 residues in the CDR3. The germline CDR1 and CDR2 sequences are LGHNA and YNFKEQ. V was clipped by 1 base and J by 5 bases; unmatched bases: 7. CDR3 sequence: CASSQGPSGGAGDTQYF. In DNA form, the CDR3 reads TGTGCCAGCAGCCAAGGCCCTAGCGGGGGGGCCGGAGATACGCAGTATTTT.

V usage is TRBV4-1 and J usage is TRBJ2-7; 9 bases are shared with TRBD1. Germline CDR1 is MGHRA and CDR2 is YSYEKL. Trimming removed 3 bases from V and 2 bases from J; junction bases left unmatched: 5. The CDR3 is 15 amino acids. CDR3 coding DNA: TGCGCCAGCAGCCAGGGGGACAGGGCCACCTACGAGCAGTACTTC. Translation gives CASSQGDRATYEQYF.

The chain links TRBV5-4 to TRBJ1-4, with 12 bases lining up with TRBD1. Germline V gene sequence: CDR1 SGHNT, CDR2 YYREEE (reference sequence). V was pared by 4 bases and J by 10 bases, with 5 bases of the junction left unmatched. This CDR3 comprises 14 residues. CDR3 amino acids: CASSGDRGPGKLFF. Written as DNA, the CDR3 is TGTGCCAGCAGCGGGGACAGGGGGCCAGGAAAACTGTTTTTT.

The rearrangement joins TRBV11-2 to TRBJ2-3, with 7 positions matching TRBD2. CDR1 and CDR2 from the germline V gene are SGHAT and FQNNGV. The CDR3 loop spans 14 amino acids. V lost 6 bases, J lost 1 base, and 4 bases stayed unmatched. Written as DNA, the CDR3 is TGTGCCAGCAGTGTGAGCGGGGGCACAGATACGCAGTATTTT. This codes for CASSVSGGTDTQYF.

The CDR3 DNA reads TGTGCCAGCAGCATAAGACAGGTCGCTGGGGAGAGAAACACCATATATTTT. It is translated as CASSIRQVAGERNTIYF. The chain combines TRBV21-1 with TRBJ1-3; the DNA was not used to check the table's D call, TRBD1. TRBV21-1 is an annotated pseudogene. The CDR3 is 17 residues long.